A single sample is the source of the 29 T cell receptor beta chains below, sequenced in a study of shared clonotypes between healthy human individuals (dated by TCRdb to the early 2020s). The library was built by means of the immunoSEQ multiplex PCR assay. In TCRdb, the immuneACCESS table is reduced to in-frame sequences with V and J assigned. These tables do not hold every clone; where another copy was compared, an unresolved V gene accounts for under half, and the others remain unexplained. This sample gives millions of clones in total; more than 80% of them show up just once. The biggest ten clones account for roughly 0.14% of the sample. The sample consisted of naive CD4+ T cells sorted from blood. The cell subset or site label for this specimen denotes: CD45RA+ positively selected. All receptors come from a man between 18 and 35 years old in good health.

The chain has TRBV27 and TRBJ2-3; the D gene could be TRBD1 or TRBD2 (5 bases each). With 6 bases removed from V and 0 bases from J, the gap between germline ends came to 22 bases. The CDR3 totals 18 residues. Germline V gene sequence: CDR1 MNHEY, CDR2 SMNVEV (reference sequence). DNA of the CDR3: TGTGCCAGCAGCCCCAAGGGTTTTCGAGGGGCAAGCACAGATACGCAGTATTTT. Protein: CASSPKGFRGASTDTQYF.

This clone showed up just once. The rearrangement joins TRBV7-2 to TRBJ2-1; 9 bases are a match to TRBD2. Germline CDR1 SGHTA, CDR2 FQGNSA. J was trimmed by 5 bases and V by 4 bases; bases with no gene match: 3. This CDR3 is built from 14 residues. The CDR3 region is CASSSGLADNEQFF. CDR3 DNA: TGTGCCAGCAGCTCGGGACTAGCCGACAATGAGCAGTTCTTC.

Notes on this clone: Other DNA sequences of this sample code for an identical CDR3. The CDR3, as DNA: TGCGCCAGCAGCTTGGGTCAGGGCGGAGAAAAACTGTTTTTT. This codes for CASSLGQGGEKLFF. The chain employs TRBV5-1 and TRBJ1-4; possible D gene TRBD1, 5 bases. Germline-derived CDR1 and CDR2 are SGHRS and YFSETQ. The length of the CDR3 is 14 residues. Trimming took off 0 bases at V and 8 bases at J, with 11 bases between the two ends.

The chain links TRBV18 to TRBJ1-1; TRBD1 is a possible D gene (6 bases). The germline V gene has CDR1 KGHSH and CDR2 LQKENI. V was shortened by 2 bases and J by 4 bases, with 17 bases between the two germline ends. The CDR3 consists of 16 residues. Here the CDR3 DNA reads TGTGCCAGCTCACCAAGGATGGGGGGCGCGGGCACTGAAGCTTTCTTT. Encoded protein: CASSPRMGGAGTEAFF.

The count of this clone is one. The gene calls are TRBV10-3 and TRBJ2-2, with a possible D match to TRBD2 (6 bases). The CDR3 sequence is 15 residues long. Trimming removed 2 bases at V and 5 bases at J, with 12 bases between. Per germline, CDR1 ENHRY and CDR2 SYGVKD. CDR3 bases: TGTGCCATCAGTGAGGGAGGGAGCCTGACCGGGGAGCTGTTTTTT. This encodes CAISEGGSLTGELFF.

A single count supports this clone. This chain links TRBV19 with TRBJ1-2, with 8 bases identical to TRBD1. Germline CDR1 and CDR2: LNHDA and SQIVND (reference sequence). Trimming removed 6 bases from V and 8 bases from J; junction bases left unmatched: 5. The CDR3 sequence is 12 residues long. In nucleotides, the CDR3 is TGTGCCAGTAGGGGGACAGGTCAAGGCTACACCTTC. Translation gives CASRGTGQGYTF.

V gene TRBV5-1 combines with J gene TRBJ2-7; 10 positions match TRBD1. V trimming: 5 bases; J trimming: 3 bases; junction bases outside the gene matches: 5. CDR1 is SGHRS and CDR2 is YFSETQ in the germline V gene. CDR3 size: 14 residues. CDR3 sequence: CASRSTGGSYEQYF. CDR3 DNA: TGCGCCAGCAGGTCGACAGGGGGCAGCTACGAGCAGTACTTC.

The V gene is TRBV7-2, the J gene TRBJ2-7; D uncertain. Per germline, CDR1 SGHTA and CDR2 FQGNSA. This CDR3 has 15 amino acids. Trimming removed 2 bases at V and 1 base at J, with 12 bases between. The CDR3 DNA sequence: TGTGCCAGCAGCTTACGTTTAGTGAGGTCCTACGAGCAGTACTTC. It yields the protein CASSLRLVRSYEQYF.

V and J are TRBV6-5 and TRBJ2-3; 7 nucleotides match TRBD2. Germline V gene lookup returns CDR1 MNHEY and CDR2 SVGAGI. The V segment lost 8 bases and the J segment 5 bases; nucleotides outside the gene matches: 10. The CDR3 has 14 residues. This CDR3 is CASRRPGGGDTQYF. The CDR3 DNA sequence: TGTGCCAGCCGGCGCCCGGGGGGAGGAGATACGCAGTATTTT.

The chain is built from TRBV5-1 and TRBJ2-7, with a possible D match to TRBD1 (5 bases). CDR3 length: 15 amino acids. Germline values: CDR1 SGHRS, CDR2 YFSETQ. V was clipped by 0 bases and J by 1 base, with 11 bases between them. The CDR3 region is CASSLAVDRSYEQYF. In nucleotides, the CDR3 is TGCGCCAGCAGCTTGGCCGTCGACAGATCCTACGAGCAGTACTTC.

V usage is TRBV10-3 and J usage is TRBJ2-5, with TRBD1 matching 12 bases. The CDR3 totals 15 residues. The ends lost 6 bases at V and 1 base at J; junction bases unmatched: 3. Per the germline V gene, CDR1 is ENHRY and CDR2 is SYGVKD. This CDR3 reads CAISRDRGRQETQYF. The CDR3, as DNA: TGTGCCATCAGCCGGGACAGGGGGCGCCAAGAGACCCAGTACTTC.

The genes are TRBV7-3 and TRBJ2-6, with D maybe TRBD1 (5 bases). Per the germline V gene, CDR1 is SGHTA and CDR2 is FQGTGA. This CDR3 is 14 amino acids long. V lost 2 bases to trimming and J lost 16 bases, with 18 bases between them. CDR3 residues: CASSLGPQGGTLTF. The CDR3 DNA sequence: TGTGCCAGCAGCTTAGGGCCCCAGGGCGGCACGCTGACTTTC.

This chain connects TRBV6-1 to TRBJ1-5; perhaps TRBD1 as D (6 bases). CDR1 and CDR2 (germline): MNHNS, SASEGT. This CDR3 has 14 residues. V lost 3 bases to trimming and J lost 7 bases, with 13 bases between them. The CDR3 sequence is CASSEERRGQPQHF. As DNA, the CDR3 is TGTGCCAGCAGTGAGGAACGGAGGGGGCAGCCCCAGCATTTT.

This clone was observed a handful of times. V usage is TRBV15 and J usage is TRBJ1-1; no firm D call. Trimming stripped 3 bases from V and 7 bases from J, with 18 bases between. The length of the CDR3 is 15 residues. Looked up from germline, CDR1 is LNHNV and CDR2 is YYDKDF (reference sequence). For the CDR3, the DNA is TGTGCCACCAGCAGGCCAAGGAGCAGAGACTTTGAAGCTTTCTTT. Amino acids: CATSRPRSRDFEAFF.

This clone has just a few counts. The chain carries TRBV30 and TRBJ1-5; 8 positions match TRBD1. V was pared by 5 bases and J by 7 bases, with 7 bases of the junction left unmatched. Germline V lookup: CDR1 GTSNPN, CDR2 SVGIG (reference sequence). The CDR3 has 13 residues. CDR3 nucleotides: TGTGCCTGGCGCGCAGGGGGCGGACAGCCCCAGCATTTT. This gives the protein CAWRAGGGQPQHF. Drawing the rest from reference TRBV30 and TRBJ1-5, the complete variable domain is SQTIHQWPATLVQPVGSPLSLECTVEGTSNPNLYWYRQAAGRGLQLLFYSVGIGQISSEVPQNLSASRPQDRQFILSSKKLLLSDSGFYLCAWRAGGGQPQHFGDGTRLSIL.

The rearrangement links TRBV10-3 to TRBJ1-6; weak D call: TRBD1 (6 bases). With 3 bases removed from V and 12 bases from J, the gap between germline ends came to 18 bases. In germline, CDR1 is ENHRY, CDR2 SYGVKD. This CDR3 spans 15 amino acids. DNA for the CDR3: TGTGCCATCAGTGAAGGGAGAGGGGGTGGGGGACCCCTCCACTTT. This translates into CAISEGRGGGGPLHF.

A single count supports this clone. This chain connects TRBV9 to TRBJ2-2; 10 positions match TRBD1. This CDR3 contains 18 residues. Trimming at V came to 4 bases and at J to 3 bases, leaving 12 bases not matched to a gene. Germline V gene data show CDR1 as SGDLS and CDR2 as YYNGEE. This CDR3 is CASSPRQGAGADTGELFF. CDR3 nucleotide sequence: TGTGCCAGCAGCCCCCGACAGGGGGCGGGGGCAGACACCGGGGAGCTGTTTTTT.

The CDR3 here is CASRNRGWTEAFF. DNA of the CDR3: TGTGCCAGCAGGAACAGGGGATGGACTGAAGCTTTCTTT. The rearrangement joins TRBV6-1 to TRBJ1-1; 7 bases are shared with TRBD1. With V trimmed by 6 bases and J by 5 bases, 6 bases remained unmatched. The CDR3 spans 13 residues. Germline assignment: CDR1 MNHNS and CDR2 SASEGT.

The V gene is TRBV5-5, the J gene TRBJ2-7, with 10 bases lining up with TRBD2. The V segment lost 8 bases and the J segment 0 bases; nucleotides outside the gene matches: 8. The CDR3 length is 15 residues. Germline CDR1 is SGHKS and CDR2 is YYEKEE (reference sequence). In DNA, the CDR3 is TGTGCCAGTCTCAAGACTAGCGGGCTCTCCTACGAGCAGTACTTC. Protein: CASLKTSGLSYEQYF. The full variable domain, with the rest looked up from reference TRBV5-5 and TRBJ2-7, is DAGVTQSPTHLIKTRGQQVTLRCSPISGHKSVSWYQQVLGQGPQFIFQYYEKEERGRGNFPDRFSARQFPNYSSELNVNALLLGDSALYLCASLKTSGLSYEQYFGPGTRLTVT.

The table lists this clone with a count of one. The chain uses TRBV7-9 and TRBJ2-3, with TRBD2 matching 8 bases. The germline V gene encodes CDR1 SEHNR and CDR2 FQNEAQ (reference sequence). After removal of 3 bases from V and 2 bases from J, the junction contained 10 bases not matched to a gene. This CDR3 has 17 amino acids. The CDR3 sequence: CASSLGGVAGYTDTQYF. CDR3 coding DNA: TGTGCCAGCAGCTTGGGAGGCGTAGCGGGGTACACAGATACGCAGTATTTT.

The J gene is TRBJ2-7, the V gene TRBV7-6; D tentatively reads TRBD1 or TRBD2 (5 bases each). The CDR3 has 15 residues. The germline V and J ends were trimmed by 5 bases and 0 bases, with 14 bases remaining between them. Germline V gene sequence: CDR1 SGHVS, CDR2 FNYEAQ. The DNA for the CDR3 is TGTGCCAGCAGCGAATGGGATGGGGGCTCCTACGAGCAGTACTTC. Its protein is CASSEWDGGSYEQYF. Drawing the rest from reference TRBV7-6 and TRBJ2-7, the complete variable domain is GAGVSQSPRYKVTKRGQDVALRCDPISGHVSLYWYRQALGQGPEFLTYFNYEAQQDKSGLPNDRFSAERPEGSISTLTIQRTEQRDSAMYRCASSEWDGGSYEQYFGPGTRLTVT.

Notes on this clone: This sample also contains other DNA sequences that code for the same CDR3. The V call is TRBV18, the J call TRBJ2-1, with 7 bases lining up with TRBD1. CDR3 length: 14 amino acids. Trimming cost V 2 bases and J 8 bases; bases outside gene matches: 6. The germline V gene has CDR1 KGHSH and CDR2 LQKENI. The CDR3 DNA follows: TGTGCCAGCTCACCAAGACAGGGTCTCGATGAGCAGTTCTTC. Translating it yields CASSPRQGLDEQFF.

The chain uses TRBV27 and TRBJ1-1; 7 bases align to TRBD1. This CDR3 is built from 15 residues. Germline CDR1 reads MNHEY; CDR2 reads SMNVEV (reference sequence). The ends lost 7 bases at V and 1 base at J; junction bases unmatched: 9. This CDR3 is CASTYRGARNTEAFF. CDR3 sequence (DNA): TGTGCCAGCACTTACAGGGGAGCCAGGAACACTGAAGCTTTCTTT.

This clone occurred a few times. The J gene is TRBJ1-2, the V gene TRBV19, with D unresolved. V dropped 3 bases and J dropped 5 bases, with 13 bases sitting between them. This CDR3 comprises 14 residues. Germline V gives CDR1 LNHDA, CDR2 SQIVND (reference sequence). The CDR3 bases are TGTGCCAGTAGTATCTCAGGAACATCATATGGCTACACCTTC. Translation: CASSISGTSYGYTF.

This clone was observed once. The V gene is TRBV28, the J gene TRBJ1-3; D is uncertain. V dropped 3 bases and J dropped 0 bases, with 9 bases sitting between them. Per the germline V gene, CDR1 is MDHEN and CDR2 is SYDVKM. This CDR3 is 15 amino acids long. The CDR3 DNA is TGTGCCAGCAGTTTTCTTGGCAGCTCTGGAAACACCATATATTTT. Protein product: CASSFLGSSGNTIYF.

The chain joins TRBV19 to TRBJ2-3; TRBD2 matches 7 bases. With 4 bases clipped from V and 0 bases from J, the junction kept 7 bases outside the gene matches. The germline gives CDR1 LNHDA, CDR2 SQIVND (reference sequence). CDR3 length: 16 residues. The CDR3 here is CASSTSLASSTDTQYF. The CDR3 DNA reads TGTGCCAGTAGTACCTCACTAGCGTCTAGCACAGATACGCAGTATTTT.

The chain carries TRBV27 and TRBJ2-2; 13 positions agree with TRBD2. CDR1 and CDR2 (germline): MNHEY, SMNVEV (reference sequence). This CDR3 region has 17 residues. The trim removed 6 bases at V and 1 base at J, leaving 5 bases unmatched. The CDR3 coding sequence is TGTGCCAGCAGACGACTAGCGGGAGGTCTGAACACCGGGGAGCTGTTTTTT. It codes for CASRRLAGGLNTGELFF.

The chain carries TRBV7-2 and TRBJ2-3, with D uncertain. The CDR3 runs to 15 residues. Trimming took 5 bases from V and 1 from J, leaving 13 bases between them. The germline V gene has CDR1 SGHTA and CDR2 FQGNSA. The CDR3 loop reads CASSRLVGGTDTQYF. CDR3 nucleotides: TGTGCCAGCAGCCGACTCGTGGGTGGCACAGATACGCAGTATTTT.

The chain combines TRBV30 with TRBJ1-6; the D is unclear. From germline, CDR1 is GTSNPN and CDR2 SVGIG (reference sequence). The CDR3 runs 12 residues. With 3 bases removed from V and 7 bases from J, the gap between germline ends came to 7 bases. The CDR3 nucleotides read TGTGCCTGGAGGATAACCAATTCACCCCTCCACTTT. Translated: CAWRITNSPLHF.